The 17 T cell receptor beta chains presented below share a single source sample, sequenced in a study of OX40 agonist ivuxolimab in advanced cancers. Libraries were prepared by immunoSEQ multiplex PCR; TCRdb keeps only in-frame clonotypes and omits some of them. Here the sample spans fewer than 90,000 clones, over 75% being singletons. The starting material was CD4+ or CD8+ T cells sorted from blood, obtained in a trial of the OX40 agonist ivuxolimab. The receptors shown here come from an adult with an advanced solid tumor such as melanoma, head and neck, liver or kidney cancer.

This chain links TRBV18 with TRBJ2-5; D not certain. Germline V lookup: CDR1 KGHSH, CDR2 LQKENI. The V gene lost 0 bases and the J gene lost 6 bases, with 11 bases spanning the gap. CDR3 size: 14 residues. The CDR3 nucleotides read TGTGCCAGCTCACCACCGGGCCCCCCGCAGACCCAGTACTTC. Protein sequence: CASSPPGPPQTQYF.

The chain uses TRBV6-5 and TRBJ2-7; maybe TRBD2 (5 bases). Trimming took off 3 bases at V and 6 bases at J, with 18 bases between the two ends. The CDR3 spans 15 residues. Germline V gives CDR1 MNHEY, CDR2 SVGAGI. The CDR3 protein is CASSYSISGPIEQYF. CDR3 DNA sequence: TGTGCCAGCAGTTATTCAATCAGCGGCCCGATCGAGCAGTACTTC.

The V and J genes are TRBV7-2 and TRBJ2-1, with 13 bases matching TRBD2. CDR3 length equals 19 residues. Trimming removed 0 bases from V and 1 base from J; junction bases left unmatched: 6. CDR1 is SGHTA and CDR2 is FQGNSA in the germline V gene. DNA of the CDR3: TGTGCCAGCAGCTTAGCTAGGACTAGCGGGAGTTGGTCCTACAATGAGCAGTTCTTC. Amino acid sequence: CASSLARTSGSWSYNEQFF.

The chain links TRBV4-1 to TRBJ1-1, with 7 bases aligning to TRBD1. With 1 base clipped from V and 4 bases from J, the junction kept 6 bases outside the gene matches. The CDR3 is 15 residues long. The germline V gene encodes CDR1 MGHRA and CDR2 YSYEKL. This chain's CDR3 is CASSQAPSGGTEAFF. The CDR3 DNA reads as TGCGCCAGCAGCCAAGCCCCTTCAGGGGGCACTGAAGCTTTCTTT.

This CDR3 reads CASSFAPKSSGSGHEQYF. For the CDR3, the DNA is TGCGCCAGCAGTTTTGCGCCAAAAAGTAGCGGTTCGGGGCACGAGCAGTACTTC. V is TRBV5-1 and J is TRBJ2-7; D perhaps matches TRBD2 (6 bases). V lost 5 bases and J lost 5, with 29 bases in between. The CDR3 is made up of 18 amino acids. CDR1 SGHRS and CDR2 YFSETQ come from the germline V gene.

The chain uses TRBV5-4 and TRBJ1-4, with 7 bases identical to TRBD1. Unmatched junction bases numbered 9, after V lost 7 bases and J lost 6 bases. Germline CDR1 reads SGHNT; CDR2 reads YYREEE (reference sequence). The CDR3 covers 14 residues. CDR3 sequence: CASGRDRADEKLFF. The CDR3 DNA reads TGTGCCAGCGGCCGAGACAGGGCAGATGAAAAACTGTTTTTT.

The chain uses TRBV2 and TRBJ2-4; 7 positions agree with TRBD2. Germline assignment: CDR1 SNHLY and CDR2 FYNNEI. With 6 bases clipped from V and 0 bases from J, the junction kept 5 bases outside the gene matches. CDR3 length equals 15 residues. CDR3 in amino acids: CASRASGLAKNIQYF. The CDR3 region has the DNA TGTGCCAGCAGAGCTAGCGGTCTAGCCAAAAACATTCAGTACTTC.

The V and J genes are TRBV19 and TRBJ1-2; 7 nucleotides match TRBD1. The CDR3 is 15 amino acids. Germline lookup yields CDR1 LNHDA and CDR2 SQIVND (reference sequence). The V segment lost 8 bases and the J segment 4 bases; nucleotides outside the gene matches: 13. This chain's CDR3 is CASQDRSRRVYGYTF. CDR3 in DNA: TGTGCCAGTCAGGACAGGTCGAGGAGGGTCTATGGCTACACCTTC. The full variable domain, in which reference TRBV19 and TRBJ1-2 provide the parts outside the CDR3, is DGGITQSPKYLFRKEGQNVTLSCEQNLNHDAMYWYRQDPGQGLRLIYYSQIVNDFQKGDIAEGYSVSREKKESFPLTVTSAQKNPTAFYLCASQDRSRRVYGYTFGSGTRLTVV.

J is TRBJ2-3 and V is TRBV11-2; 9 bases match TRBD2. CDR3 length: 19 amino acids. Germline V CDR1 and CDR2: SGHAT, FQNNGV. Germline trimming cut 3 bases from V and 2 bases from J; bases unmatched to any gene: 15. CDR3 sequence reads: CASSLTHMGGRGPTDTQYF. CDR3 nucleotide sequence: TGTGCCAGCAGCTTGACGCATATGGGCGGGAGGGGGCCCACAGATACGCAGTATTTT.

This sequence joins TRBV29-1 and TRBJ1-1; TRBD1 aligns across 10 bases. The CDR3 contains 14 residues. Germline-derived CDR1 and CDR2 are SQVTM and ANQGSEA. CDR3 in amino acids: CRADRGQENTEAFF. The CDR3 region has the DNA TGCAGAGCTGACAGGGGGCAGGAGAACACTGAAGCTTTCTTT.

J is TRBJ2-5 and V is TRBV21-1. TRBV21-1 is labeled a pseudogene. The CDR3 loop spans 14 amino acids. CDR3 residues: CASSKYGRDETQYF. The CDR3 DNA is TGTGCCAGCAGCAAATACGGCAGGGACGAGACCCAGTACTTC.

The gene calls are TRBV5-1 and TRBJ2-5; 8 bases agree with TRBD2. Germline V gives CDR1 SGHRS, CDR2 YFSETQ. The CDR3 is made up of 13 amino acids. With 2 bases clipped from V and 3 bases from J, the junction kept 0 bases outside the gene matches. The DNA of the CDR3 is TGCGCCAGCAGCTTCGGGGGGGAAGAGACCCAGTACTTC. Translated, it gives CASSFGGEETQYF.

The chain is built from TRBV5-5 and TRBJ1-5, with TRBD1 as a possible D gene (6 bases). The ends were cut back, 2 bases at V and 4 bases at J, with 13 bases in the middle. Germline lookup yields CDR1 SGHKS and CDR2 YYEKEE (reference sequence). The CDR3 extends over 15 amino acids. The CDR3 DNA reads TGTGCCAGCAGCTTCACCTCAAGGGGGAATCAGCCCCAGCATTTT. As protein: CASSFTSRGNQPQHF.

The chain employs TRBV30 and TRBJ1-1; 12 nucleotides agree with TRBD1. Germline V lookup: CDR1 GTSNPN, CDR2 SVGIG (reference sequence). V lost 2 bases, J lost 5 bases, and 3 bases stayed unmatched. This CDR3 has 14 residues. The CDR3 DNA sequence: TGTGCCTGGAGTCCGGGACAGGGGGCAACTGAAGCTTTCTTT. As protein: CAWSPGQGATEAFF.

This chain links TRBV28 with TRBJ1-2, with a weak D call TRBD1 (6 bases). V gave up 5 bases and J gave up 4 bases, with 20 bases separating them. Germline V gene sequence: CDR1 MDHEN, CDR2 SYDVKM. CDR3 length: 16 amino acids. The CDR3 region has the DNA TGTGCCAGCAGTGCCCCATCCAGGGGCGCCTCCTATGGCTACACCTTC. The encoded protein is CASSAPSRGASYGYTF.

The CDR3 bases are TGTGCCAGTAGTAACAGGGACCACTCTGGAAACACCATATATTTT. This encodes CASSNRDHSGNTIYF. The chain links TRBV19 to TRBJ1-3; tentatively, D is TRBD1 (6 bases). The CDR3 sequence is 15 residues long. CDR1 is LNHDA, CDR2 SQIVND, per germline (reference sequence). Trimming shortened V by 4 bases and J by 0 bases, and 10 bases separated the two germline ends.

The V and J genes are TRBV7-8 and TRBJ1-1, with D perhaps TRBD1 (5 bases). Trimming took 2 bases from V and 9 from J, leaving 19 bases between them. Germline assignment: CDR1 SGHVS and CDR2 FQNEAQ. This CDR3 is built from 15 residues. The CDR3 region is CASSLQDSLSPQAFF. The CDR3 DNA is TGTGCCAGCAGCTTACAAGACAGCCTATCCCCTCAAGCTTTCTTT.